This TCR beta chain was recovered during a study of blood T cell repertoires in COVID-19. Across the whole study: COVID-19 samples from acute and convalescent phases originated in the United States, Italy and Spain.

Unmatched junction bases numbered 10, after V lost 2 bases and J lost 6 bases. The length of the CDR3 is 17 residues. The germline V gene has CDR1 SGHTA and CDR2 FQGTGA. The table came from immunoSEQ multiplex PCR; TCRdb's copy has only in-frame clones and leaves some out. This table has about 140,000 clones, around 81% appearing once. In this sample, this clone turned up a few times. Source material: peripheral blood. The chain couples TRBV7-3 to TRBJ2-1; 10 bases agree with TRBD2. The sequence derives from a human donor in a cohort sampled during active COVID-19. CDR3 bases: TGTGCCAGCAGCTTACGGCCCGCGGGACTAGCGAGCAATGAGCAGTTCTTC. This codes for CASSLRPAGLASNEQFF.